Below, 16 T cell receptor beta chains from the same sample are listed, as sequenced in a study of Tregs in tolerant kidney transplant recipients. Profiled with immunoSEQ multiplex PCR; TCRdb holds only in-frame clones, not every one. Of about 69,000 clones listed, about 89% are singletons. Material: CD4+ T cells from blood, obtained before the transplant. These receptor sequences come from a human donor who received a combined kidney and bone marrow transplant.

This sequence joins TRBV10-3 and TRBJ1-3, with D uncertain. V was trimmed by 6 bases and J by 3 bases, leaving 9 bases between them. The CDR3 length is 13 residues. The germline CDR1 and CDR2 sequences are ENHRY and SYGVKD. The CDR3, as DNA: TGTGCCATCAGGAGGGTGTATGGAAACACCATATATTTT. Translation gives CAIRRVYGNTIYF.

V and J are TRBV5-6 and TRBJ2-2; D is uncertain. CDR1 is SGHDT, CDR2 YYEEEE, per germline. The germline V and J ends were trimmed by 1 base and 9 bases, with 7 bases remaining between them. This CDR3 has 12 amino acids. CDR3 sequence (DNA): TGTGCCAGCAGCTTGAGCGATCGGGAGCTGTTTTTT. It yields the protein CASSLSDRELFF.

The gene calls are TRBV11-2 and TRBJ2-1; the match to TRBD2 covers 8 bases. The CDR3 extends over 20 amino acids. CDR1 SGHAT and CDR2 FQNNGV come from the germline V gene. V lost 0 bases to trimming and J lost 5 bases; unmatched junction nucleotides: 18. The CDR3 region is CASSLEFQFLGGRYNNEQFF. CDR3 coding DNA: TGTGCCAGCAGCTTAGAGTTTCAGTTTCTTGGCGGGAGGTATAACAATGAGCAGTTCTTC.

The rearrangement links TRBV6-6 to TRBJ2-3; tentatively, D is TRBD1 (5 bases). V lost 6 bases to trimming and J lost 1 base, with 14 bases between them. CDR1 and CDR2 (germline): MNHNY, SVGAGI (reference sequence). The CDR3 consists of 15 residues. CDR3 loop: CASRPRQSRTDTQYF. The CDR3, as DNA: TGTGCCAGCAGACCTAGACAGTCGCGCACAGATACGCAGTATTTT.

This chain joins TRBV27 and TRBJ2-7; 8 bases are a match to TRBD1. V trimming: 1 base; J trimming: 2 bases; junction bases outside the gene matches: 1. Germline CDR1 is MNHEY and CDR2 is SMNVEV (reference sequence). The CDR3 has 14 amino acids. CDR3 nucleotides: TGTGCCAGCAGTTTATGGGACAGGCCCTACGAGCAGTACTTC. This translates into CASSLWDRPYEQYF.

The chain joins TRBV13 to TRBJ2-1; 8 positions match TRBD2. The germline gives CDR1 PRHDT, CDR2 FYEKMQ (reference sequence). The CDR3 spans 15 residues. J was trimmed by 4 bases and V by 4 bases; bases with no gene match: 6. As DNA, the CDR3 is TGTGCCAGCAGCTCCGGGGGGGGGCCGTACAATGAGCAGTTCTTC. Translation gives CASSSGGGPYNEQFF.

The rearrangement links TRBV18 to TRBJ2-7; TRBD1 might be the D (5 bases). The germline V and J ends were trimmed by 3 bases and 2 bases, with 8 bases remaining between them. CDR1 KGHSH and CDR2 LQKENI come from the germline V gene. CDR3 length: 13 residues. In DNA form, the CDR3 reads TGTGCCAGCTCACCGCCGACAGCCTACGAGCAGTACTTC. Translation gives CASSPPTAYEQYF. Based on the CDR3 plus reference TRBV18 and TRBJ2-7, the full variable domain is NAGVMQNPRHLVRRRGQEARLRCSPMKGHSHVYWYRQLPEEGLKFMVYLQKENIIDESGMPKERFSAEFPKEGPSILRIQQVVRGDSAAYFCASSPPTAYEQYFGPGTRLTVT.

This clone was seen only once. This chain joins TRBV6-5 and TRBJ2-7; 7 bases are shared with TRBD2. Germline CDR1 reads MNHEY; CDR2 reads SVGAGI. Trimming removed 4 bases from V and 2 bases from J; junction bases left unmatched: 8. There are 15 residues in the CDR3. The CDR3 region has the DNA TGTGCCAGCAGTTGGGGAGGGACGGAACCCTACGAGCAGTACTTC. It is translated as CASSWGGTEPYEQYF.

The genes are TRBV28 and TRBJ2-1; maybe TRBD1 (6 bases). Germline V gene sequence: CDR1 MDHEN, CDR2 SYDVKM. The V end was cut by 4 bases, the J end by 2 bases, with 21 bases between. This CDR3 has 18 residues. The CDR3 sequence is CASSSDSFARNPYNEQFF. CDR3 nucleotide sequence: TGTGCCAGCAGTTCGGACAGTTTCGCTAGGAATCCCTACAATGAGCAGTTCTTC.

The J gene is TRBJ1-3, the V gene TRBV11-2; D is unclear. The CDR3 loop spans 15 amino acids. V was shortened by 5 bases and J by 3 bases, with 14 bases between the two germline ends. From germline, CDR1 is SGHAT and CDR2 FQNNGV. CDR3: CASSPTTRIGNTIYF. The CDR3 DNA reads TGTGCCAGCAGCCCAACGACCAGGATTGGAAACACCATATATTTT.

This chain connects TRBV10-3 to TRBJ1-5; TRBD1 matches at 7 bases. The CDR3 is 14 amino acids. After removal of 6 bases from V and 3 bases from J, the junction contained 5 bases not matched to a gene. Germline CDR1 is ENHRY and CDR2 is SYGVKD. The CDR3: CAIRSGGDNQPQHF. The CDR3 DNA follows: TGTGCCATCAGATCAGGGGGTGACAATCAGCCCCAGCATTTT.

CDR3 in amino acids: CASSAQGTDQETQYF. CDR3 nucleotides: TGTGCCAGCAGCGCCCAAGGGACAGACCAAGAGACCCAGTACTTC. The rearrangement links TRBV7-3 to TRBJ2-5, with TRBD1 identical over 7 bases. With V trimmed by 5 bases and J by 0 bases, 6 bases remained unmatched. The germline gives CDR1 SGHTA, CDR2 FQGTGA. The CDR3 has 15 residues.

This clone was seen only once. CDR3 nucleotide sequence: TGTGCCAGCTCCCCTACTAGCGGGAGGGCCTACGAGCAGTACTTC. Translation: CASSPTSGRAYEQYF. The J gene is TRBJ2-7, the V gene TRBV18, with TRBD2 matching over 13 bases. The CDR3 runs 15 residues. The germline V gene encodes CDR1 KGHSH and CDR2 LQKENI. The ends lost 6 bases at V and 2 bases at J; junction bases unmatched: 4.

J is TRBJ2-1 and V is TRBV28, with TRBD2 matching 7 bases. The trim removed 6 bases at V and 6 bases at J, leaving 5 bases unmatched. CDR3 length: 13 amino acids. Germline-derived CDR1 and CDR2 are MDHEN and SYDVKM. The CDR3 protein is CASRRDYLNEQFF. The CDR3 DNA reads as TGTGCCAGCAGAAGGGACTATCTCAATGAGCAGTTCTTC.

This chain joins TRBV30 and TRBJ1-4, with 12 bases matching TRBD1. The ends lost 2 bases at V and 8 bases at J; junction bases unmatched: 6. The CDR3 extends over 15 amino acids. Germline V CDR1 and CDR2: GTSNPN, SVGIG (reference sequence). The CDR3 region has the DNA TGTGCCTGGAGTCTCGGGGGGACAGGGGGCGAAAAACTGTTTTTT. This translates into CAWSLGGTGGEKLFF.

J is TRBJ2-4 and V is TRBV2; D perhaps matches TRBD1 (6 bases). Between the trimmed V and J ends, which lost 2 bases and 6 bases, there was a span of 8 bases. The CDR3 contains 13 residues. CDR1 is SNHLY, CDR2 FYNNEI, per germline. CDR3 amino acids: CASSERGGNIQYF. Written as DNA, the CDR3 is TGTGCCAGCAGTGAAAGAGGGGGAAACATTCAGTACTTC.